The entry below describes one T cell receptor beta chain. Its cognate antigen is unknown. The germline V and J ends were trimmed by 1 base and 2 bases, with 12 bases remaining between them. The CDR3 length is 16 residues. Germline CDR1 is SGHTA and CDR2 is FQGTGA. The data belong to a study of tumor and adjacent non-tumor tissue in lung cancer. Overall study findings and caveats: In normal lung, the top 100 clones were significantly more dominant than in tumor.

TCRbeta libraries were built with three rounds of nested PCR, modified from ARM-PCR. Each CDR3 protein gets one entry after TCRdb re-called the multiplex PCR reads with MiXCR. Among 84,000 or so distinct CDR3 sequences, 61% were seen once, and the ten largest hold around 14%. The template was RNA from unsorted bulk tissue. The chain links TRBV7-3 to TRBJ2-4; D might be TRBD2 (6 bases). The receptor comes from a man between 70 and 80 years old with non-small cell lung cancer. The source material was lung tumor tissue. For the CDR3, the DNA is TGTGCCAGCAGCTTAATCCCTAGCGTGCCCAAAAACATTCAGTACTTC. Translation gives CASSLIPSVPKNIQYF.